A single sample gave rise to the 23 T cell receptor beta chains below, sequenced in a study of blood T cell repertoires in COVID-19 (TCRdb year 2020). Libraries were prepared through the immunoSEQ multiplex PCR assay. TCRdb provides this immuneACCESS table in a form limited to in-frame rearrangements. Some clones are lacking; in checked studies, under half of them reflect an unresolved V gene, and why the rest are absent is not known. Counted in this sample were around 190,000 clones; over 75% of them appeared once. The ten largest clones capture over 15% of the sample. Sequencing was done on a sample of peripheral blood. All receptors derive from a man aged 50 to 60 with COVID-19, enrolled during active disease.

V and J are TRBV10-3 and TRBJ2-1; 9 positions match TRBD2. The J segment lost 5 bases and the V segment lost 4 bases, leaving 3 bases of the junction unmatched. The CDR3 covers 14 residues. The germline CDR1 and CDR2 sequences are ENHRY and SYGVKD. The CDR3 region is CAISGLAAHNEQFF. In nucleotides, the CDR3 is TGTGCCATCAGTGGACTAGCGGCTCACAATGAGCAGTTCTTC.

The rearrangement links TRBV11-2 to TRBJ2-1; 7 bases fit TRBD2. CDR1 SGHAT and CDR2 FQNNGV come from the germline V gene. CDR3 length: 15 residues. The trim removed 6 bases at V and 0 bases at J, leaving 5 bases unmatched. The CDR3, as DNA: TGTGCCAGCAGTCCAGCGGGGCTCTCCTACAATGAGCAGTTCTTC. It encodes CASSPAGLSYNEQFF.

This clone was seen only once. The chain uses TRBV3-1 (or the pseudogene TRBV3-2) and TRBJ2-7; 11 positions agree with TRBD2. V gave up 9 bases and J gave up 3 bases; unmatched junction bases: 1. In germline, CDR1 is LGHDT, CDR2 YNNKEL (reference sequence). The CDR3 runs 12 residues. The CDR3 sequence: CASTSGSYEQYF. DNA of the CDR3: TGTGCCAGTACTAGCGGGAGCTACGAGCAGTACTTC.

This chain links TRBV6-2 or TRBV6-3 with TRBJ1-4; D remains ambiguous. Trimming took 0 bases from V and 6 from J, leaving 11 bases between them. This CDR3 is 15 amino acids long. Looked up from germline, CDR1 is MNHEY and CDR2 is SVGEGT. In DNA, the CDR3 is TGTGCCAGCAGTTACTCGAACTCCCATTATGAAAAACTGTTTTTT. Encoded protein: CASSYSNSHYEKLFF.

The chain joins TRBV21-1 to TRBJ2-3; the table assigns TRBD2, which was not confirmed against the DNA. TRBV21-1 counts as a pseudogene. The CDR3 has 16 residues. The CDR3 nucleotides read TGTGCCAGCAGCTTTAGCGGGAGGGAATGCACAGATACGCAGTATTTT. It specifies CASSFSGRECTDTQYF.

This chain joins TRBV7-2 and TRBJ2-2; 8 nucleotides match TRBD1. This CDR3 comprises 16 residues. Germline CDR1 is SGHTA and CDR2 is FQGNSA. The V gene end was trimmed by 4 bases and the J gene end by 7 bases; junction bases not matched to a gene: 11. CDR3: CASSSSRQGWVGELFF. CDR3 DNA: TGTGCCAGCAGCTCTTCGAGACAGGGGTGGGTCGGGGAGCTGTTTTTT.

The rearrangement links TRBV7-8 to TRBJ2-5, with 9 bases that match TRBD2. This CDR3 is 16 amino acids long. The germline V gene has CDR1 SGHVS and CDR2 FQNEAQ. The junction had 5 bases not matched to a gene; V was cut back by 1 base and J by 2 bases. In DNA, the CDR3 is TGTGCCAGCAGCTTAGTGGGGACTAGCTCGCAAGAGACCCAGTACTTC. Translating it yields CASSLVGTSSQETQYF.

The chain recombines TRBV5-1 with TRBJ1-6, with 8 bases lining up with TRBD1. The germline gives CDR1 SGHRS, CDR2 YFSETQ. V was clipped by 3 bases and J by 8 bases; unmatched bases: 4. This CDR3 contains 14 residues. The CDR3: CASSSGQGYSPLHF. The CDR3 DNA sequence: TGCGCCAGCAGCTCCGGACAGGGATATTCACCCCTCCACTTT.

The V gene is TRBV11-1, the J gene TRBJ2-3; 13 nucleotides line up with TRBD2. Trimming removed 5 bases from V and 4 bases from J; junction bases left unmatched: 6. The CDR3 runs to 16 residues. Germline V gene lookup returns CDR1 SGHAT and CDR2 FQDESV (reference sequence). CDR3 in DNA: TGTGCCAGCAGCCTTGGACTAGCGGGAGAGGCAGATACGCAGTATTTT. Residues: CASSLGLAGEADTQYF. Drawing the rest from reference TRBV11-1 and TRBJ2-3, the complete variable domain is EAEVAQSPRYKITEKSQAVAFWCDPISGHATLYWYRQILGQGPELLVQFQDESVVDDSQLPKDRFSAERLKGVDSTLKIQPAELGDSAMYLCASSLGLAGEADTQYFGPGTRLTVL.

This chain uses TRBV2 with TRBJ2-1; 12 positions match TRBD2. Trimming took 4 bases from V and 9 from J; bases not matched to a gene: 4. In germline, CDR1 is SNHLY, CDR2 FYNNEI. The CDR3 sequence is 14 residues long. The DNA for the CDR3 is TGTGCCAGCAGTGGGACTAGCGGGAAGGTTGAGCAGTTCTTC. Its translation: CASSGTSGKVEQFF.

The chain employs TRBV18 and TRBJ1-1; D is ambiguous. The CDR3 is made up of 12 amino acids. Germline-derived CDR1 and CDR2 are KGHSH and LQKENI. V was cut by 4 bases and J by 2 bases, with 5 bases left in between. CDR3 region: CASSLINTEAFF. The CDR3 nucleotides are TGTGCCAGCTCACTTATCAACACTGAAGCTTTCTTT.

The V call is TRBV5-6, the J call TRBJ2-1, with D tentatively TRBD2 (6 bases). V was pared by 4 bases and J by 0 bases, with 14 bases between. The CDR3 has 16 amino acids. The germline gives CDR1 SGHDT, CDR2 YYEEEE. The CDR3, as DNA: TGTGCCAGCAGCGGGCGGGGCACGTACTCCTACAATGAGCAGTTCTTC. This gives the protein CASSGRGTYSYNEQFF.

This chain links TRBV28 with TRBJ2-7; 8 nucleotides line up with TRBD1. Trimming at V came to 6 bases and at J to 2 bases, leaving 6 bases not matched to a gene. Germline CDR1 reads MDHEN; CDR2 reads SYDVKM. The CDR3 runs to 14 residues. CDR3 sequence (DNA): TGTGCCAGCAGGGGACAGGATCTCCCCTACGAGCAGTACTTC. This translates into CASRGQDLPYEQYF.

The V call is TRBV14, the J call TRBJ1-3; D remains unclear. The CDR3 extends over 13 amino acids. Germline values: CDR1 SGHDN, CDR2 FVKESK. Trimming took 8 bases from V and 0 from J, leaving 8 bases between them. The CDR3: CASAIASGNTIYF. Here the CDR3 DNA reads TGTGCCAGCGCTATTGCCTCTGGAAACACCATATATTTT.

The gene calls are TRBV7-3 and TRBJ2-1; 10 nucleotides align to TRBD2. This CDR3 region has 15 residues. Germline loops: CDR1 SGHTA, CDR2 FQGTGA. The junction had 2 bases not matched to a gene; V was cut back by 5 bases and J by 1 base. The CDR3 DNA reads TGTGCCAGCAGCGAGACTAGCGGGTCCTACAATGAGCAGTTCTTC. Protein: CASSETSGSYNEQFF.

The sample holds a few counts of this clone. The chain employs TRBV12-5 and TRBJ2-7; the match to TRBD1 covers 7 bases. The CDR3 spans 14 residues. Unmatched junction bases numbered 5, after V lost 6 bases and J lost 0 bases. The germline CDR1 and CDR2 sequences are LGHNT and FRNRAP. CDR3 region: CASGSGQYSYEQYF. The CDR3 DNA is TGTGCTAGTGGCTCGGGACAGTACTCCTACGAGCAGTACTTC. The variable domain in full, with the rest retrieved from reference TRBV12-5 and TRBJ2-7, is DARVTQTPRHKVTEMGQEVTMRCQPILGHNTVFWYRQTMMQGLELLAYFRNRAPLDDSGMPKDRFSAEMPDATLATLKIQPSEPRDSAVYFCASGSGQYSYEQYFGPGTRLTVT.

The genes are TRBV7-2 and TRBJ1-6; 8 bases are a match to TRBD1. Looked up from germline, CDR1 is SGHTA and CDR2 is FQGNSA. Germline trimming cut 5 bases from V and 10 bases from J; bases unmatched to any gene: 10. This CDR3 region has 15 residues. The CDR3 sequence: CASSLSGTGFSPLHF. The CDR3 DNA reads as TGTGCCAGCAGCCTATCAGGGACAGGTTTCTCACCCCTCCACTTT.

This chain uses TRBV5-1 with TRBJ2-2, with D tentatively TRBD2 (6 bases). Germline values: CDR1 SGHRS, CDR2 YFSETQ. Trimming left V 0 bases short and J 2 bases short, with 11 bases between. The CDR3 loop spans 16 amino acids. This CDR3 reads CASSLDAGTNTGELFF. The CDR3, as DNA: TGCGCCAGCAGCTTGGATGCAGGGACTAACACCGGGGAGCTGTTTTTT.

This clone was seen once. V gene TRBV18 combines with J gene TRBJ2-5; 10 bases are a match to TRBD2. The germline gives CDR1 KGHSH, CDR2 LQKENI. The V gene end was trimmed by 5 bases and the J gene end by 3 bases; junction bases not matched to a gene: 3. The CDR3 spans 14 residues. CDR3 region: CASSVAGGKETQYF. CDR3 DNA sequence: TGTGCCAGCTCAGTAGCGGGAGGAAAAGAGACCCAGTACTTC. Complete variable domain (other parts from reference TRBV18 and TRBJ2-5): NAGVMQNPRHLVRRRGQEARLRCSPMKGHSHVYWYRQLPEEGLKFMVYLQKENIIDESGMPKERFSAEFPKEGPSILRIQQVVRGDSAAYFCASSVAGGKETQYFGPGTRLLVL.

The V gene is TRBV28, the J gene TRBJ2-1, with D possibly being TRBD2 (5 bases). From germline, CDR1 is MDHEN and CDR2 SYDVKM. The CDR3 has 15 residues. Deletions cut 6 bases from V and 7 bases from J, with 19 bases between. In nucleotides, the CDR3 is TGTGCCAGCAGGTCAGCGGTCCCCGAAGGGAATGAGCAGTTCTTC. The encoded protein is CASRSAVPEGNEQFF. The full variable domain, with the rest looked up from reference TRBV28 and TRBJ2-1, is DVKVTQSSRYLVKRTGEKVFLECVQDMDHENMFWYRQDPGLGLRLIYFSYDVKMKEKGDIPEGYSVSREKKERFSLILESASTNQTSMYLCASRSAVPEGNEQFFGPGTRLTVL.

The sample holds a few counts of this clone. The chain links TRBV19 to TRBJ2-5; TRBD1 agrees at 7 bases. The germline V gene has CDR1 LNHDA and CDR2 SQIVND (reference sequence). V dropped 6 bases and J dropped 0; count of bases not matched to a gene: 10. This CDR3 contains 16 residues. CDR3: CASSIGQAPYQETQYF. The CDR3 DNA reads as TGTGCCAGTAGCATTGGACAGGCACCTTACCAAGAGACCCAGTACTTC.

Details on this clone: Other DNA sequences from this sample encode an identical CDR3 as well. The CDR3 loop reads CASRSQETQYF. CDR3 nucleotides: TGTGCCAGCAGATCGCAAGAGACCCAGTACTTC. The rearrangement links TRBV12-3 or TRBV12-4 to TRBJ2-5; D is ambiguous. Trimming pared 6 bases from V and 2 bases from J, leaving 4 bases between. This CDR3 is 11 amino acids long.

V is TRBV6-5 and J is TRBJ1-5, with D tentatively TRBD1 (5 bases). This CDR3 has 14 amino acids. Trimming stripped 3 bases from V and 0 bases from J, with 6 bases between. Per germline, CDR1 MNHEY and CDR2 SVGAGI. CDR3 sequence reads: CASSYTGSNQPQHF. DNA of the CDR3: TGTGCCAGCAGTTATACAGGTAGCAATCAGCCCCAGCATTTT.